These T cell receptor beta chains were read from a single sample in a study of OX40 agonist ivuxolimab in advanced cancers. Sequencing used immunoSEQ multiplex PCR; TCRdb keeps in-frame clones, though not all of them. This sample has 60,000 to 75,000 clones; 84% occur once, and the top ten carry roughly 7.9%. Sequenced material: CD4+ or CD8+ T cells sorted from blood, taken in a trial of the OX40 agonist ivuxolimab. Receptors originate from an adult with an advanced solid tumor such as melanoma, head and neck, liver or kidney cancer. Both conserved end residues are part of each CDR3. The order of the fields is clone size, D gene, V gene, J gene, CDR3 DNA, CDR3 protein. D genes are given only for firm matches. Clone size is stated in some rows and not others, as once, few, many or a class when expanded.

>NA|NA|TRBV12-2|TRBJ2-4
TGTGCAAGTCGCCCTAGGGACGGGAATCGGAGCTTCAAAAACATTCAGTACTTC
CASRPRDGNRSFKNIQYF
>NA|NA|TRBV15|TRBJ2-4
TGTGCCACCAGCAGAGTTGGGGGTTCAGACATTCAGTACTTC
CATSRVGGSDIQYF
>NA|NA|TRBV6-5|TRBJ2-2
TGTGCCAGCAGTTACTCGTTGACCGGGGAGCTGTTTTTT
CASSYSLTGELFF
>NA|NA|TRBV28|TRBJ1-3
TGTGCCAGCATGGGGAGGGCTGGAAACACCATATATTTT
CASMGRAGNTIYF
>NA|NA|TRBV10-3|TRBJ2-7
TGTGCCATCAGTCCGTACCTCACCTACGAGCAGTACTTC
CAISPYLTYEQYF
>NA|NA|TRBV7-9|TRBJ2-7
TGTGCCAGCAGCTTAGGAGGAGGAGGGAGCGAGCAGTACTTC
CASSLGGGGSEQYF
>NA|NA|TRBV7-3|TRBJ1-1
TGTGCCAGCAGCTTAATGGAGGGCTCTGAAGCTTTCTTT
CASSLMEGSEAFF
>NA|NA|TRBV2|TRBJ1-1
TGTGCCAGCAGTGTACAAAGTAACACTGAAGCTTTCTTT
CASSVQSNTEAFF
>medium-sized|NA|TRBV6-4|TRBJ2-2
TGTGCCAGCAGTGACGGACTAAGGTCGGCCGGGGAGCTGTTTTTT
CASSDGLRSAGELFF
>NA|NA|TRBV5-1|TRBJ2-5
TGCGCCAGCAGCTTGGGTGATTTGGAGACCCAGTACTTC
CASSLGDLETQYF
>NA|TRBD1|TRBV5-8|TRBJ2-7
TGTGCCAGCAGGGAATACAGGGGATACTACGAGCAGTACTTC
CASREYRGYYEQYF
>NA|NA|TRBV5-5|TRBJ1-1
TGTGCCAGCAGAGCGGGGACGGGGAACACTGAAGCTTTCTTT
CASRAGTGNTEAFF
>few|NA|TRBV7-9|TRBJ1-1
TGTGCCAGCGGGGTCAACACTGAAGCTTTCTTT
CASGVNTEAFF
>NA|TRBD1|TRBV30|TRBJ1-4
TGTGCCTGGAGTCCAGGGGGGGCGCGGGAAAAACTGTTTTTT
CAWSPGGAREKLFF
>NA|TRBD1|TRBV11-3|TRBJ2-7
TGTGCCAGCAGCTTCCCCGTGGGACAGGGGTGGGAGCAGTACTTC
CASSFPVGQGWEQYF
>NA|NA|TRBV7-9|TRBJ1-1
TGTGCCAGCAGCTTAGTCTATATGGGCGGATGGGGCGCTGAAGCTTTCTTT
CASSLVYMGGWGAEAFF
>NA|NA|TRBV19|TRBJ1-5
TGTGCCAGTAGTATCCCGGGACAGCCCCAGCATTTT
CASSIPGQPQHF
>NA|TRBD1|TRBV6-5|TRBJ1-2
TGTGCCAGCAGACCCCTCGACAGGGATGACTATGGCTACACCTTC
CASRPLDRDDYGYTF
>NA|NA|TRBV6-1|TRBJ1-6
TGTGCCAGCAGTGAAGCGATACCCCTCCACTTT
CASSEAIPLHF
>NA|NA|TRBV19|TRBJ2-7
TGTGCCAGTAGTATTACCAGTAACTACGAGCAGTACTTC
CASSITSNYEQYF
>once|NA|TRBV5-4|TRBJ1-2
TGTGCCAGCACTCCGACGGGCAGGGGTGGCTACACCTTC
CASTPTGRGGYTF
>NA|TRBD1|TRBV27|TRBJ2-2
TGTGCCAGCAGAAAACTGGACAGGGCGGGCGGGGAGCTGTTTTTT
CASRKLDRAGGELFF
>once|NA|TRBV11-2|TRBJ2-1
TGTGCCAGCAGCTTAGTACTGTATGGACGGTCCTACAATGAGCAGTTCTTC
CASSLVLYGRSYNEQFF
>NA|NA|TRBV30|TRBJ1-5
TGTGCCTGGAGTCCAGGTCGAGGCCAGCCCCAGCATTTT
CAWSPGRGQPQHF
>NA|TRBD1|TRBV7-9|TRBJ2-1
TGTGCCAGCAGCTCCCGGACAGGGTTAGACAATGAGCAGTTCTTC
CASSSRTGLDNEQFF
>NA|TRBD1|TRBV5-6|TRBJ1-2
TGTGCCAGCAGCTGGGGGACAGGTACTGGCTACACCTTC
CASSWGTGTGYTF
>NA|NA|TRBV18|TRBJ2-7
TGTGCCAGCTCACCAGTAGGAGGGGGTAATAAGCAGTACTTC
CASSPVGGGNKQYF
>few|NA|TRBV7-9|TRBJ2-6
TGTGCCAGCAGCTTAGGGGCCGGGGGCGATTCTGGGGCCAACGTCCTGACTTTC
CASSLGAGGDSGANVLTF
>once|TRBD1|TRBV5-1|TRBJ2-5
TGCGCCAGCAGCTTATGGACAGGGACGGAAGAGCAGTACTTC
CASSLWTGTEEQYF
>NA|NA|TRBV28|TRBJ2-7
TGTGCCAGCAGTTTCAGCGACAGGATAGGAAAGTACTTC
CASSFSDRIGKYF
>NA|NA|TRBV27|TRBJ2-7
TGTGCCAGCAGTATCCGGGACGGAGTCTACGAGCAGTACTTC
CASSIRDGVYEQYF
>few|NA|TRBV15|TRBJ2-1
TGTGCCACCAGCACCCGTTTTTCTGCGGAGCAGTTCTTC
CATSTRFSAEQFF
>NA|TRBD1|TRBV4-1|TRBJ2-2
TGCGCCAGCAGCCGACTTTTCGGGACAGATAACACCGGGGAGCTGTTTTTT
CASSRLFGTDNTGELFF
>NA|NA|TRBV29-1|TRBJ1-2
TGCAGCGCTGGGGACAACTACCTCTATGGCTACACCTTC
CSAGDNYLYGYTF
>NA|TRBD1|TRBV7-9|TRBJ2-4
TGTGCCAGCAGCTACTTCTTACGGACAGGGAACATTCAGTACTTC
CASSYFLRTGNIQYF
>NA|NA|TRBV10-3|TRBJ1-6
TGTGCCATCAGTGAGTCGGGGCAGAAGGGTTCACCCCTCCACTTT
CAISESGQKGSPLHF
>NA|NA|TRBV15|TRBJ2-3
TGTGCCACCGGCGGGCGGCGGGATACGCAGTATTTT
CATGGRRDTQYF
>NA|NA|TRBV5-6|TRBJ1-6
TGTGCCAGCAGCTTGGCCGGGGCCGGTCGTAATTCACCCCTCCACTTT
CASSLAGAGRNSPLHF
>NA|TRBD1|TRBV6-5|TRBJ1-6
TGTGCCAGCAGTTTGGACAGGGGAGGTTTTAATTCACCCCTCCACTTT
CASSLDRGGFNSPLHF
>NA|TRBD2|TRBV10-3|TRBJ2-3
TGTGCCATCAGTGAGTCCGGGACTAGCGGGGGCTCCCAGTATTTT
CAISESGTSGGSQYF
>once|TRBD2|TRBV5-4|TRBJ2-1
TGTGCCAGCAAACGGACTAGCGGGAAAAATGAGCAGTTCTTC
CASKRTSGKNEQFF
>NA|NA|TRBV29-1|TRBJ1-4
TGCAGCGTTGGCGGGCCCACAACTAATGAAAAACTGTTTTTT
CSVGGPTTNEKLFF